Below are 26 T cell receptor beta chains sequenced from a single sample in a study of tumor-infiltrating lymphocytes in localized non-small cell lung cancer. TCRdb's table, derived via immunoSEQ multiplex PCR, lists solely in-frame clones and lacks some. The sample records 10,000 to 15,000 clones, around 80% being singletons. Sequenced sample: lung tumor tissue. The receptors here all came from a human donor with non-small cell lung cancer.

This chain links TRBV5-4 with TRBJ1-2, with D unclear. Germline loops: CDR1 SGHNT, CDR2 YYREEE (reference sequence). Between the trimmed V and J ends, which lost 1 base and 3 bases, there was a span of 22 bases. The CDR3 runs to 18 residues. The chain's CDR3 is CASSLPNAGSPKDYGYTF. For the CDR3, the DNA is TGTGCCAGCAGCTTGCCAAACGCCGGGTCCCCGAAGGACTATGGCTACACCTTC.

The chain uses TRBV9 and TRBJ2-1, with a tentative D call TRBD1 (5 bases). The CDR3 has 15 amino acids. V dropped 5 bases and J dropped 3 bases, with 15 bases sitting between them. The V gene's germline CDR1 is SGDLS and CDR2 YYNGEE. This chain's CDR3 is CASSRVLTVYNEQFF. CDR3 DNA sequence: TGTGCCAGCAGTAGGGTCTTGACAGTCTACAATGAGCAGTTCTTC. Combining the CDR3 with reference TRBV9 and TRBJ2-1 gives the whole variable domain DSGVTQTPKHLITATGQRVTLRCSPRSGDLSVYWYQQSLDQGLQFLIQYYNGEERAKGNILERFSAQQFPDLHSELNLSSLELGDSALYFCASSRVLTVYNEQFFGPGTRLTVL.

The V call is TRBV11-1, the J call TRBJ2-5; TRBD1 matches at 8 bases. Unmatched junction bases numbered 6, after V lost 4 bases and J lost 5 bases. Germline assignment: CDR1 SGHAT and CDR2 FQDESV (reference sequence). The CDR3 is 14 residues long. In DNA form, the CDR3 reads TGTGCCAGCAGCTCCGACAGGGGAAAGGAGACCCAGTACTTC. This codes for CASSSDRGKETQYF.

The V and J genes are TRBV10-3 and TRBJ1-1; the D is unclear. CDR3 length equals 11 residues. The germline V and J ends were trimmed by 6 bases and 1 base, with 3 bases remaining between them. Germline values: CDR1 ENHRY, CDR2 SYGVKD. CDR3 in DNA: TGTGCCATCAGGGAGAACACTGAAGCTTTCTTT. Protein: CAIRENTEAFF.

This chain links TRBV29-1 with TRBJ2-1; maybe TRBD1 (6 bases). Germline V CDR1 and CDR2: SQVTM, ANQGSEA. The V gene lost 6 bases and the J gene lost 7 bases, with 22 bases spanning the gap. This CDR3 region has 15 residues. CDR3 in amino acids: CSVRSTGYFLNEQFF. The CDR3 region has the DNA TGCAGCGTCAGAAGCACAGGGTATTTTTTGAATGAGCAGTTCTTC.

The V call is TRBV4-1, the J call TRBJ1-3; D ambiguous. This CDR3 spans 18 amino acids. Germline V lookup: CDR1 MGHRA, CDR2 YSYEKL. V was clipped by 0 bases and J by 1 base, with 16 bases between them. The CDR3: CASSQEGSKAVSGNTIYF. CDR3 sequence (DNA): TGCGCCAGCAGCCAAGAGGGCAGTAAAGCAGTTTCTGGAAACACCATATATTTT.

This chain connects TRBV11-3 to TRBJ1-6; D gene ambiguous. Per germline, CDR1 SGHNT and CDR2 YENEEA. Trimming left V 5 bases short and J 13 bases short, with 12 bases between. The CDR3 covers 12 residues. This chain's CDR3 is CASSAASRPLHF. CDR3 nucleotides: TGTGCCAGCAGCGCAGCATCCCGGCCCCTCCACTTT. Using reference TRBV11-3 and TRBJ1-6 for the parts outside the CDR3, the full variable domain is EAGVVQSPRYKIIEKKQPVAFWCNPISGHNTLYWYLQNLGQGPELLIRYENEEAVDDSQLPKDRFSAERLKGVDSTLKIQPAELGDSAVYLCASSAASRPLHFGNGTRLTVT.

The gene calls are TRBV27 and TRBJ1-6; D not certain. Germline V gives CDR1 MNHEY, CDR2 SMNVEV (reference sequence). V shed 5 bases and J shed 0 bases, with 8 bases lying between them. The CDR3 has 15 residues. The DNA of the CDR3 is TGTGCCAGCAGTGTGGGCAGCTCCTATAATTCACCCCTCCACTTT. Translation: CASSVGSSYNSPLHF.

The CDR3 DNA follows: TGTGCCAGCAGTGAAACGAGGAATGAGCAGTTCTTC. Translation gives CASSETRNEQFF. The chain joins TRBV6-1 to TRBJ2-1, with D uncertain. Trimming took 2 bases from V and 7 from J, leaving 6 bases between them. The CDR3 is made up of 12 amino acids. Germline values: CDR1 MNHNS, CDR2 SASEGT.

The CDR3 DNA is TGTGCCAGCAGCTTGTTAGGTGTTGGTGGGGAGCAGTACTTC. It is translated as CASSLLGVGGEQYF. The chain carries TRBV5-4 and TRBJ2-7; D remains unclear. Germline V lookup: CDR1 SGHNT, CDR2 YYREEE (reference sequence). The CDR3 loop spans 14 amino acids. Trimming took 1 base from V and 7 from J, leaving 15 bases between them.

The chain carries TRBV5-1 and TRBJ1-6; 11 bases are shared with TRBD1. The CDR3 is 15 residues long. V trimming: 4 bases; J trimming: 7 bases; junction bases outside the gene matches: 4. Germline V gene lookup returns CDR1 SGHRS and CDR2 YFSETQ. The CDR3 loop reads CASSPGDRGNSPLHF. The CDR3 coding sequence is TGCGCCAGCAGCCCTGGGGACAGGGGGAATTCACCCCTCCACTTT.

This clone has a single count. The chain joins TRBV6-5 to TRBJ1-2; 9 bases map to TRBD1. Germline V lookup: CDR1 MNHEY, CDR2 SVGAGI. The CDR3 length is 13 residues. Trimming removed 7 bases from V and 8 bases from J; junction bases left unmatched: 8. CDR3 sequence: CASTKQGAWGYTF. In DNA form, the CDR3 reads TGTGCCAGCACAAAACAGGGGGCTTGGGGCTACACCTTC.

The chain links TRBV5-4 to TRBJ1-2, with D perhaps TRBD1 (5 bases). CDR1 and CDR2 from the germline V gene are SGHNT and YYREEE (reference sequence). The CDR3 loop spans 17 amino acids. Trimming removed 0 bases from V and 5 bases from J, with 20 bases in between. The CDR3 protein is CASSLGGSGRAVYGYTF. The CDR3 region has the DNA TGTGCCAGCAGCTTGGGTGGTTCGGGCAGGGCTGTTTATGGCTACACCTTC.

J is TRBJ2-1 and V is TRBV10-1; D is unclear. CDR3 length: 13 residues. CDR1 is WNHNN, CDR2 SYGVQD, per germline (reference sequence). Trimming took off 6 bases at V and 9 bases at J, with 15 bases between the two ends. CDR3 sequence: CASSPQLDGEQFF. The CDR3 nucleotides are TGCGCCAGCAGCCCACAACTGGATGGTGAGCAGTTCTTC.

The chain has TRBV6-1 and TRBJ2-7, with D perhaps assigned TRBD1 or TRBD2 (7 bases each). Germline loops: CDR1 MNHNS, CDR2 SASEGT. V shed 7 bases and J shed 5 bases, with 21 bases lying between them. CDR3 length equals 15 residues. DNA for the CDR3: TGTGCCAGCAATGGCTTGGGGAGGGGGCGCGACGAGCAGTACTTC. As protein: CASNGLGRGRDEQYF.

The chain employs TRBV5-1 and TRBJ2-3, with 8 bases lining up with TRBD2. V shed 0 bases and J 6 bases; nucleotides not matched to a gene: 3. Per the germline V gene, CDR1 is SGHRS and CDR2 is YFSETQ. This CDR3 spans 14 amino acids. In DNA form, the CDR3 reads TGCGCCAGCAGCTTGGGGCCGGGAGGGGATACGCAGTATTTT. As protein: CASSLGPGGDTQYF.

This clone was seen a few times. CDR3 amino acids: CASSYGPNEQFF. CDR3 in DNA: TGTGCCAGCAGTTACGGTCCCAATGAGCAGTTCTTC. The V call is TRBV6-5, the J call TRBJ2-1; D remains unclear. CDR1 and CDR2 (germline): MNHEY, SVGAGI. The CDR3 totals 12 residues. With 2 bases removed from V and 6 bases from J, the gap between germline ends came to 5 bases.

This chain links TRBV29-1 with TRBJ2-6; tentatively, D is TRBD1 (5 bases). CDR1 SQVTM and CDR2 ANQGSEA come from the germline V gene. Deletions cut 4 bases from V and 2 bases from J, with 6 bases between. The CDR3 runs 13 residues. CDR3 loop: CSVAGTGANVLTF. In nucleotides, the CDR3 is TGCAGCGTTGCAGGGACTGGGGCCAACGTCCTGACTTTC.

This clone was observed a single time. The rearrangement uses TRBV7-2 and TRBJ1-5; TRBD1 agrees at 7 bases. This CDR3 has 14 residues. Trimming at V came to 1 base and at J to 7 bases, leaving 4 bases not matched to a gene. Germline V lookup: CDR1 SGHTA, CDR2 FQGNSA. The CDR3 protein is CASSLEGGGQPQHF. The CDR3 bases are TGTGCCAGCAGCTTAGAAGGGGGCGGACAGCCCCAGCATTTT.

This rearrangement joins TRBV11-2 to TRBJ1-5; the D gene is possibly TRBD1 (6 bases). Per the germline V gene, CDR1 is SGHAT and CDR2 is FQNNGV. Trimming took 5 bases from V and 1 from J, leaving 12 bases between them. The CDR3 covers 15 residues. The CDR3 bases are TGTGCCAGCAGCGAACAGGGTGGGAGCAATCAGCCCCAGCATTTT. This encodes CASSEQGGSNQPQHF.

The chain combines TRBV30 with TRBJ2-1; 7 nucleotides line up with TRBD2. In germline, CDR1 is GTSNPN, CDR2 SVGIG (reference sequence). The trim removed 8 bases at V and 2 bases at J, leaving 6 bases unmatched. The CDR3 is 13 residues long. In DNA form, the CDR3 reads TGTGCCGGGGAAGCGGGGACCTACAATGAGCAGTTCTTC. Translating it yields CAGEAGTYNEQFF.

The chain is built from TRBV7-7 and TRBJ2-2; TRBD1 aligns across 7 bases. The CDR3 has 15 amino acids. V trimming: 4 bases; J trimming: 2 bases; junction bases outside the gene matches: 4. Germline CDR1 and CDR2: SSHAT and FNYEAQ (reference sequence). Written as DNA, the CDR3 is TGTGCCAGCAGCTCAGGGGACAGTAACACCGGGGAGCTGTTTTTT. Translated, it gives CASSSGDSNTGELFF. Full variable domain (remainder filled in from reference TRBV7-7 and TRBJ2-2): GAGVSQSPRYKVTKRGQDVTLRCDPISSHATLYWYQQALGQGPEFLTYFNYEAQPDKSGLPSDRFSAERPEGSISTLTIQRTEQRDSAMYRCASSSGDSNTGELFFGEGSRLTVL.

The genes are TRBV5-4 and TRBJ1-3; D gene unclear. V was trimmed by 2 bases and J by 4 bases, leaving 10 bases between them. The V gene's germline CDR1 is SGHNT and CDR2 YYREEE (reference sequence). The CDR3 sequence is 14 residues long. This CDR3 reads CASSFAEAGNTIYF. The CDR3 DNA sequence: TGTGCCAGCAGCTTCGCAGAAGCGGGAAACACCATATATTTT.

This clone was recorded a few times. The rearrangement links TRBV7-2 to TRBJ2-5, with TRBD1 matching over 7 bases. Trimming removed 5 bases from V and 3 bases from J; junction bases left unmatched: 12. The CDR3 totals 16 residues. Germline V CDR1 and CDR2: SGHTA, FQGNSA. The CDR3 loop is CASSQRTGQYEETQYF. DNA for the CDR3: TGTGCCAGCAGCCAACGGACGGGACAGTACGAAGAGACCCAGTACTTC.

The chain links TRBV6-1 to TRBJ2-7; 9 bases are a match to TRBD1. The germline gives CDR1 MNHNS, CDR2 SASEGT. The CDR3 consists of 14 residues. After removal of 6 bases from V and 3 bases from J, the junction contained 6 bases not matched to a gene. The CDR3 nucleotides are TGTGCCAGCAGAGGGACAGGGAGTAGCTACGAGCAGTACTTC. It specifies CASRGTGSSYEQYF.

The gene calls are TRBV4-1 and TRBJ1-6; the D is unclear. Germline V gene lookup returns CDR1 MGHRA and CDR2 YSYEKL. The CDR3 contains 14 residues. V gave up 6 bases and J gave up 10 bases, with 16 bases separating them. The CDR3 region has the DNA TGCGCCAGCAGAGGGCTCACTCAAAGCTCACCCCTCCACTTT. This translates into CASRGLTQSSPLHF.